A selection of T cell receptor beta chains follows, all from one sample in a study of T cells in Graves' hyperthyroidism and ophthalmopathy. In TCRdb, the multiplex PCR reads were re-called with MiXCR into one record per CDR3 protein. This sample carries some 460,000 distinct CDR3 sequences, more than 15% of them seen once, and the ten largest clones take around 7%. Specimen: blood. The receptors come from a young woman with Graves' hyperthyroidism. The CDR3 runs from the conserved cysteine through the conserved F or W. A D gene is named only where the DNA matches it firmly. Expanded clones get a size class; other rows say once, few or many, or leave the size out.

J gene	V gene	clone size	D gene	CDR3 protein	CDR3 DNA
TRBJ1-5	TRBV6-4	many	NA	CASSVPGYQPQHF	TGTGCCAGCAGTGTCCCAGGGTACCAGCCCCAGCATTTT
TRBJ2-5	TRBV12-3/TRBV12-4	many	NA	CASSLRGEEAQYF	TGTGCCAGCAGTTTGAGGGGCGAAGAGGCCCAGTACTTC
TRBJ1-2	TRBV19	NA	NA	CASSIEAGENYYGYTF	TGTGCCAGTAGTATAGAGGCCGGAGAGAATTACTATGGCTACACCTTC
TRBJ2-3	TRBV18	many	TRBD2	CASSPAGGQGTDTQYF	TGTGCCAGCTCACCGGCGGGAGGGCAGGGCACAGATACGCAGTATTTT
TRBJ2-7	TRBV4-1	many	TRBD2	CASRRGLGMVEQYF	TGCGCCAGCCGTAGGGGACTAGGGATGGTCGAGCAGTACTTC
TRBJ2-4	TRBV5-5	few	NA	CASSLEFGGRIKNIQYF	TGTGCCAGCAGCTTGGAATTCGGGGGGCGCATCAAAAACATTCAGTACTTC
TRBJ2-3	TRBV30	many	NA	CAWNPWDTDTQYF	TGTGCCTGGAATCCGTGGGACACAGATACGCAGTATTTT
TRBJ2-4	TRBV19	many	NA	CASSISPRQRNIQYF	TGTGCCAGTAGTATTAGCCCCCGACAGCGGAACATTCAGTACTTC
TRBJ1-2	TRBV11-2	many	NA	CASSLEGYGGGYTF	TGTGCCAGCAGCTTAGAGGGATACGGCGGCGGCTACACCTTC
TRBJ2-3	TRBV9	many	NA	CASSVWLGQPYSDTQYF	TGTGCCAGCAGCGTATGGTTGGGCCAACCCTATTCAGATACGCAGTATTTT
TRBJ2-7	TRBV27	many	NA	CASSWSGLLGEQYF	TGTGCCAGCAGCTGGAGCGGACTATTGGGCGAGCAGTACTTC
TRBJ2-1	TRBV2	NA	TRBD1	CASMGQGANEQFF	TGTGCCAGCATGGGGCAGGGGGCGAATGAGCAGTTCTTC
TRBJ2-5	TRBV20-1	many	NA	CSARDPRANQETQYF	TGCAGTGCTAGAGATCCTAGGGCCAACCAAGAGACCCAGTACTTC
TRBJ1-2	TRBV19	few	NA	CASTPRGRDYGYTF	TGTGCCAGTACCCCCAGGGGCCGGGACTATGGCTACACCTTC
TRBJ2-3	TRBV24-1	NA	NA	CATSDLPRSPGGNTQYF	TGTGCCACCAGTGATTTGCCGCGTAGTCCCGGAGGTAATACGCAGTATTTT
TRBJ1-1	TRBV11-3	many	NA	CASSGWDNQNTEAFF	TGTGCCAGCAGCGGGTGGGACAACCAGAACACTGAAGCTTTCTTT
TRBJ1-4	TRBV12-3/TRBV12-4	many	NA	CASSPRLGQKLFF	TGTGCCAGCAGTCCTAGGTTGGGACAAAAACTGTTTTTT
TRBJ2-2	TRBV3-1	many	NA	CASSQVGSGTGELFF	TGTGCCAGCAGCCAAGTAGGGTCGGGCACCGGGGAGCTGTTTTTT
TRBJ2-1	TRBV5-1	few	NA	CASYAGLSNYNEQFF	TGCGCCAGCTATGCCGGACTCTCGAATTACAATGAGCAGTTCTTC
TRBJ2-3	TRBV27	NA	NA	CASSLALDPKPGTQYF	TGTGCCAGCAGTTTAGCCTTAGACCCGAAGCCGGGTACGCAGTATTTT
TRBJ2-5	TRBV24-1	many	NA	CATSDFRASETQYF	TGTGCCACCAGTGATTTCAGGGCTAGTGAGACCCAGTACTTC
TRBJ2-2	TRBV11-2	many	NA	CASSRLTGELFF	TGTGCCAGCAGCCGTTTGACCGGGGAGCTGTTTTTT
TRBJ2-6	TRBV7-9	few	TRBD2	CASSPGGGTSGANVLTF	TGTGCCAGCAGCCCGGGGGGGGGGACCTCTGGGGCCAACGTCCTGACTTTC
TRBJ1-5	TRBV10-1	many	NA	CASSDGKGQPQHF	TGCGCCAGCAGTGATGGTAAGGGTCAGCCCCAGCATTTT